Each of the 7 T cell receptor beta chains below was sequenced from the same sample in a study of blood T cell repertoires in COVID-19. Assay: immunoSEQ multiplex PCR; the TCRdb copy retains only in-frame clones and omits some. The sample records around 300,000 clones, roughly 86% being singletons. The sample comprised PBMCs or T cells enriched from blood (not recorded which). The receptor source for this set is a woman younger than 45 who had recovered from COVID-19.

This sequence joins TRBV28 and TRBJ1-6; 7 bases agree with TRBD1. The CDR3 has 14 residues. CDR1 and CDR2 from the germline V gene are MDHEN and SYDVKM. The junction had 6 bases not matched to a gene; V was cut back by 6 bases and J by 7 bases. CDR3: CASSPPGQNSPLHF. CDR3 nucleotides: TGTGCCAGCAGCCCTCCGGGACAGAATTCACCCCTCCACTTT.

This chain connects TRBV10-2 to TRBJ1-5, with D perhaps TRBD1 (5 bases). Germline values: CDR1 WSHSY, CDR2 SAAADI. The CDR3 has 13 amino acids. V lost 4 bases, J lost 4 bases, and 8 bases lay in between. Written as DNA, the CDR3 is TGCGCCAGCAGTGGGGGCATTAATCAGCCCCAGCATTTT. Its protein product is CASSGGINQPQHF.

The rearrangement uses TRBV6-2 or TRBV6-3 and TRBJ2-5; TRBD2 agrees at 10 bases. The CDR3 loop spans 15 amino acids. The germline CDR1 and CDR2 sequences are MNHEY and SVGEGT. Germline trimming cut 5 bases from V and 2 bases from J; bases unmatched to any gene: 5. CDR3 DNA sequence: TGTGCCAGCAGTCCCGGACTAGCGGATCAAGAGACCCAGTACTTC. Protein sequence: CASSPGLADQETQYF.

The gene calls are TRBV11-2 and TRBJ2-7, with 11 bases that match TRBD2. CDR3 length: 15 residues. J gave up 2 bases and V 2 bases, and 2 bases lay outside the gene matches. Germline V gene lookup returns CDR1 SGHAT and CDR2 FQNNGV. Written as DNA, the CDR3 is TGTGCCAGCAGCTTACGACTAGCGGGAACCTACGAGCAGTACTTC. It encodes CASSLRLAGTYEQYF.

V usage is TRBV4-1 and J usage is TRBJ2-3, with TRBD2 as a possible D gene (5 bases). Germline V gives CDR1 MGHRA, CDR2 YSYEKL. V was trimmed by 0 bases and J by 10 bases, leaving 11 bases between them. There are 13 residues in the CDR3. The CDR3 region is CASSQDGELAQYF. The DNA for the CDR3 is TGCGCCAGCAGCCAAGATGGGGAGTTGGCGCAGTATTTT.

The chain uses TRBV7-6 and TRBJ2-7; 8 bases are a match to TRBD2. The CDR3 is 16 residues long. Trimming at V came to 1 base and at J to 1 base, leaving 6 bases not matched to a gene. Per germline, CDR1 SGHVS and CDR2 FNYEAQ. The CDR3 protein is CASSLESGGLSYEQYF. For the CDR3, the DNA is TGTGCCAGCAGCTTAGAAAGCGGGGGCCTATCCTACGAGCAGTACTTC.

The rearrangement joins TRBV30 to TRBJ2-7, with 8 bases identical to TRBD1. V shed 1 base, J shed 3 bases, and the junction held 29 bases outside the gene matches. The CDR3 contains 22 residues. Germline V gene data show CDR1 as GTSNPN and CDR2 as SVGIG (reference sequence). CDR3: CAWSDRQGRSRLAKTSYYEQYF. The CDR3, as DNA: TGTGCCTGGAGTGATCGACAGGGGAGGAGTAGGCTAGCGAAAACCTCCTACTACGAGCAGTACTTC.